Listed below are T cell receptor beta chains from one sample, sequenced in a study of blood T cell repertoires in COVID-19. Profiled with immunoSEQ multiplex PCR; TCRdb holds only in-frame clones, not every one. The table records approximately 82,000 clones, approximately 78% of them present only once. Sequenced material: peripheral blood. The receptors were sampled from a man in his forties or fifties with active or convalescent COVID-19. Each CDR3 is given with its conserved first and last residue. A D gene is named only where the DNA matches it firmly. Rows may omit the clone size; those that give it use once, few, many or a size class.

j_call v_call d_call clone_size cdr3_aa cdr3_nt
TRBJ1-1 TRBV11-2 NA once CASSLDRGGSEAFF TGTGCCAGCAGCTTAGACAGGGGTGGCTCTGAAGCTTTCTTT
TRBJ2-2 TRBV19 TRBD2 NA CASNSPGLAGGSVTGELFF TGTGCCAGTAACTCACCGGGACTAGCGGGGGGGTCCGTCACCGGGGAGCTGTTTTTT
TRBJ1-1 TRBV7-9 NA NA CASSWGGRGTEAFF TGTGCCAGCAGCTGGGGGGGCAGGGGCACTGAAGCTTTCTTT
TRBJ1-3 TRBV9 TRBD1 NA CASSVAPHDRGSGNTIYF TGTGCCAGCAGCGTAGCTCCCCATGACAGGGGCTCTGGAAACACCATATATTTT
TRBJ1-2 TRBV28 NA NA CASSLGRSRGYTF TGTGCCAGCAGTTTGGGCCGTTCCAGGGGCTACACCTTC
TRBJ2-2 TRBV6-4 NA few CASSEGAANTGELFF TGTGCCAGCAGTGAAGGGGCCGCGAACACCGGGGAGCTGTTTTTT
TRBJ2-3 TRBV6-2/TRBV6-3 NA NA CASSYSGRTSTDTQYF TGTGCCAGCAGTTACTCGGGCAGGACTAGCACAGATACGCAGTATTTT
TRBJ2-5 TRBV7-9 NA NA CASSFQRGETQYF TGTGCCAGCAGCTTTCAGAGGGGGGAGACCCAGTACTTC
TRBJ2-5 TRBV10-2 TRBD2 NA CASSEASGGGVGETQYF TGCGCCAGCAGTGAGGCTAGCGGGGGGGGCGTTGGGGAGACCCAGTACTTC
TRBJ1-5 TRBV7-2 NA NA CASSLATGQPQHF TGTGCCAGCAGTTTAGCGACGGGTCAGCCCCAGCATTTT
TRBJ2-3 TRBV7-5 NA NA CVRSLLQGRTDTQYF TGTGTCAGAAGCCTCTTACAGGGGAGGACAGATACGCAGTATTTT
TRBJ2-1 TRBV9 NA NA CASSGRTGSSYNEQFF TGTGCCAGCAGCGGACGTACAGGGAGCTCCTACAATGAGCAGTTCTTC
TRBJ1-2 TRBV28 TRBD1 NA CASSTGQGEAYGYTF TGTGCCAGCAGTACCGGACAGGGAGAAGCCTATGGCTACACCTTC
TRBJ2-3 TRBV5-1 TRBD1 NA CASSLRQGSDTQYF TGCGCCAGCAGCTTAAGACAGGGGTCAGATACGCAGTATTTT
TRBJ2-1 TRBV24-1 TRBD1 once CATSDADRAVDEQFF TGTGCCACCAGTGATGCGGACAGGGCGGTCGATGAGCAGTTCTTC
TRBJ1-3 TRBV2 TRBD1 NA CASSTGAGNTIYF TGTGCCAGCAGTACAGGGGCTGGAAACACCATATATTTT
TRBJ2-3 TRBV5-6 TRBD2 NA CASSWTRGDTQYF TGTGCCAGCAGTTGGACTAGGGGTGATACGCAGTATTTT
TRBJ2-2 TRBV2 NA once CASKRTAPGELFF TGTGCCAGCAAAAGGACAGCCCCCGGGGAGCTGTTTTTT
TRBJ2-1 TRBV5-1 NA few CASSLGENEQFF TGCGCCAGCAGCTTGGGCGAGAATGAGCAGTTCTTC
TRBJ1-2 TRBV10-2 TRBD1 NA CASSLSGTGDYGYTF TGCGCCAGCAGTCTCTCCGGGACAGGGGACTATGGCTACACCTTC
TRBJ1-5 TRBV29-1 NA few CSVGGGNQPQHF TGCAGCGTTGGAGGTGGGAATCAGCCCCAGCATTTT
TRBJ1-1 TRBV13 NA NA CASSLAGSFF TGTGCCAGCAGCTTAGCGGGATCTTTCTTT
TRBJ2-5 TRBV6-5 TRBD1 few CASSALTGIETQYF TGTGCCAGCAGCGCCCTGACAGGGATAGAGACCCAGTACTTC
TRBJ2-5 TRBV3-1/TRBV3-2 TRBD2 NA CASSRNVLAGGRETQYF TGTGCCAGCAGCCGAAATGTACTAGCGGGGGGCCGGGAGACCCAGTACTTC
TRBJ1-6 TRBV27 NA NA CASSSTGQGDHLPLHF TGTGCCAGCAGTTCCACAGGGCAGGGAGATCATTTACCCCTCCACTTT
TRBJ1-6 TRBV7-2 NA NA CASSLAGELSPLHF TGTGCCAGCAGCTTGGCAGGGGAGCTATCACCCCTCCACTTT